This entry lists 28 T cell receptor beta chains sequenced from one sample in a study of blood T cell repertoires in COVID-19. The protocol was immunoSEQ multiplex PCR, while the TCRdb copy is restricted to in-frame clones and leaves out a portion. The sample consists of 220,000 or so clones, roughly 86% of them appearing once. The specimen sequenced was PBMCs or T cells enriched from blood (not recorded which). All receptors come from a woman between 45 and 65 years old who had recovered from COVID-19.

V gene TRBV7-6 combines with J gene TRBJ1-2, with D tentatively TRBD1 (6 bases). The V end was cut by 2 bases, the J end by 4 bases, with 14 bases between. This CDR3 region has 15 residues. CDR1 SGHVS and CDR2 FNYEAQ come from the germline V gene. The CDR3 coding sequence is TGTGCCAGCAGCTTAACCACAGGGTTGGGCTATGGCTACACCTTC. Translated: CASSLTTGLGYGYTF.

The CDR3 region has the DNA TGTGCCAGCAGCCCCCGGGACAGGGAGTACTCTGAAGCTTTCTTT. Translated, it gives CASSPRDREYSEAFF. The chain joins TRBV5-4 to TRBJ1-1, with TRBD1 matching over 9 bases. Germline lookup yields CDR1 SGHNT and CDR2 YYREEE (reference sequence). V was pared by 4 bases and J by 6 bases, with 10 bases of the junction left unmatched. This CDR3 is built from 15 residues.

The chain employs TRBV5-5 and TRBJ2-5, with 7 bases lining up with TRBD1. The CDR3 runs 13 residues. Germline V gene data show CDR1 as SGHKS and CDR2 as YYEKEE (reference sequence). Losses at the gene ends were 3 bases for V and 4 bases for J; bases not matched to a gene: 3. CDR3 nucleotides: TGTGCCAGCAGCTATGGACAGGCAGAGACCCAGTACTTC. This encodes CASSYGQAETQYF.

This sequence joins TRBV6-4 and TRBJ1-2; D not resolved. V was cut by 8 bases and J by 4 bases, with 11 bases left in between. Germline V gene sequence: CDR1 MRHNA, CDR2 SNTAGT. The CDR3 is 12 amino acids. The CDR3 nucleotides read TGTGCCAGCTACGGGATGCCCTATGGCTACACCTTC. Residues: CASYGMPYGYTF.

This chain's CDR3 is CASRKSGDSSPLHF. CDR3 coding DNA: TGTGCCAGTAGAAAATCCGGGGACAGCTCACCCCTCCACTTT. This chain links TRBV19 with TRBJ1-6, with 7 bases identical to TRBD1. After removal of 6 bases from V and 10 bases from J, the junction contained 9 bases not matched to a gene. Germline V gene sequence: CDR1 LNHDA, CDR2 SQIVND (reference sequence). The CDR3 sequence is 14 residues long.

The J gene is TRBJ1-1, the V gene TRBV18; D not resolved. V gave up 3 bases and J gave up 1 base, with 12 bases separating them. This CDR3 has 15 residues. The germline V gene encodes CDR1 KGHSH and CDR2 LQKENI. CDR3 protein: CASSPIPRGNTEAFF. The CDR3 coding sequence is TGTGCCAGCTCACCCATCCCTCGGGGGAACACTGAAGCTTTCTTT.

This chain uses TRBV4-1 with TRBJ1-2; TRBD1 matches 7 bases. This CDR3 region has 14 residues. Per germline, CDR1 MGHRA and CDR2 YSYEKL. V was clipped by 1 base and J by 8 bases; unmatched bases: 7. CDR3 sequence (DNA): TGCGCCAGCAGCCAAGCCGGGACAGCCCTAGGCTACACCTTC. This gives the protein CASSQAGTALGYTF.

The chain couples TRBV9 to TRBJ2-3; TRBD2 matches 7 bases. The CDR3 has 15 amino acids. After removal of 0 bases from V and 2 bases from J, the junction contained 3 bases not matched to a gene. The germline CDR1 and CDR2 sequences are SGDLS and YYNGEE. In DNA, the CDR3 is TGTGCCAGCAGCGTAGAGCGGGGTCACACAGATACGCAGTATTTT. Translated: CASSVERGHTDTQYF.

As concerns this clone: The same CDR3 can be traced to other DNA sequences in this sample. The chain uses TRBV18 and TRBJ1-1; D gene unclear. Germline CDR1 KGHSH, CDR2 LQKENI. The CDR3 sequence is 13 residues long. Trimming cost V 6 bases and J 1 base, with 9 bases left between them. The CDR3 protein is CASSDGPNTEAFF. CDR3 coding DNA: TGTGCCAGCTCGGATGGGCCGAACACTGAAGCTTTCTTT.

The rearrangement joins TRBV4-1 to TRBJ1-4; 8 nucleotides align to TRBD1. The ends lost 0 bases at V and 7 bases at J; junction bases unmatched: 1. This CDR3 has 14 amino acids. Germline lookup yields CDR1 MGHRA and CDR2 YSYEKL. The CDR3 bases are TGCGCCAGCAGCCAAGATGACAGGGGTGAAAAACTGTTTTTT. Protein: CASSQDDRGEKLFF.

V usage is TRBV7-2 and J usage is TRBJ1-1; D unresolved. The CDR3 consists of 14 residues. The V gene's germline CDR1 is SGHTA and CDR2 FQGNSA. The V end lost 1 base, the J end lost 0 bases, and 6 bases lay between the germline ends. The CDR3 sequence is CASSLGAVNTEAFF. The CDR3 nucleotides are TGTGCCAGCAGCTTAGGGGCAGTGAACACTGAAGCTTTCTTT.

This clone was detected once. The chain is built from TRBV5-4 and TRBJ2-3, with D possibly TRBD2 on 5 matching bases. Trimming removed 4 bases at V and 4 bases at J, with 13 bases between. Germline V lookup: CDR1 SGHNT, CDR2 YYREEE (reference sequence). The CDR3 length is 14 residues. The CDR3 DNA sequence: TGTGCCAGCAGCCTCACTGGAGGTGCAGATACGCAGTATTTT. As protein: CASSLTGGADTQYF.

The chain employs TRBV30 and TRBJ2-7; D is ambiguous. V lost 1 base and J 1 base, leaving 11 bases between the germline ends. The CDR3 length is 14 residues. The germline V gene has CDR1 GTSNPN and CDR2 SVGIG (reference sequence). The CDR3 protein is CAWSGSARSYEQYF. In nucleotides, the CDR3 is TGTGCCTGGAGTGGTAGTGCTAGGTCCTACGAGCAGTACTTC.

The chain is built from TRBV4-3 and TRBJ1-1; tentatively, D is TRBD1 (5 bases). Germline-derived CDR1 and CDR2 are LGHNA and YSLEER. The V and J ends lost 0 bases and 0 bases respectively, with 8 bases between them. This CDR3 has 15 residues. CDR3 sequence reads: CASSQETAMNTEAFF. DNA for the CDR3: TGCGCCAGCAGCCAAGAGACAGCGATGAACACTGAAGCTTTCTTT.

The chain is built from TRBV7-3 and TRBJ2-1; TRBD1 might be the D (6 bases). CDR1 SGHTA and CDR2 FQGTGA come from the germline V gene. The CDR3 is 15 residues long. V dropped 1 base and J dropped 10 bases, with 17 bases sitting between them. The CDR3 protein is CASSLNRASTGEQFF. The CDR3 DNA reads TGTGCCAGCAGCTTAAACAGGGCTTCAACCGGGGAGCAGTTCTTC.

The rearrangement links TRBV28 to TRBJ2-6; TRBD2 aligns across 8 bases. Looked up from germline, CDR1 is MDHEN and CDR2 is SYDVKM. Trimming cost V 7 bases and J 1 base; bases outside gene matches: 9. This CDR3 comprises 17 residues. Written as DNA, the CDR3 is TGTGCCAGCAAGGACGGGGGGGGATTTTCTGGGGCCAACGTCCTGACTTTC. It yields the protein CASKDGGGFSGANVLTF.

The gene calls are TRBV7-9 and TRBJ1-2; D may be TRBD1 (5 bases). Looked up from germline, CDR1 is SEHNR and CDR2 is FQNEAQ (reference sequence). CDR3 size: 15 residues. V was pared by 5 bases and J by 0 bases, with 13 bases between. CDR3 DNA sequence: TGTGCCAGCAGCACCCTACAGGACACTAACTATGGCTACACCTTC. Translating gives CASSTLQDTNYGYTF.

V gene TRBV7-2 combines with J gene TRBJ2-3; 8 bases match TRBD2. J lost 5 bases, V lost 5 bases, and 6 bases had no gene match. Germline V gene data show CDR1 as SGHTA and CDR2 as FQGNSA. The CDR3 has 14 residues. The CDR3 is CASSVGGAEDTQYF. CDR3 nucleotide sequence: TGTGCCAGCAGCGTCGGGGGGGCGGAAGATACGCAGTATTTT.

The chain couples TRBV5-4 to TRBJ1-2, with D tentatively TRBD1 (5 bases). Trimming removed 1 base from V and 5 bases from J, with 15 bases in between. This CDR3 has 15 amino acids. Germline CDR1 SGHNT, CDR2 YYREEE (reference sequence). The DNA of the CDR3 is TGTGCCAGCAGCTTGCTTCAGGGTGGAGAGTATGGCTACACCTTC. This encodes CASSLLQGGEYGYTF.

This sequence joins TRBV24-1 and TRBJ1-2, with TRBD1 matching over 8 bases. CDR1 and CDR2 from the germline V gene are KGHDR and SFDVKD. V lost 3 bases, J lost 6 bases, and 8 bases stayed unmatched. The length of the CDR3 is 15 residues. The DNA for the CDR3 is TGTGCCACCAGTGATCCAGACAGGGGCCGCGATGGCTACACCTTC. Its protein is CATSDPDRGRDGYTF.

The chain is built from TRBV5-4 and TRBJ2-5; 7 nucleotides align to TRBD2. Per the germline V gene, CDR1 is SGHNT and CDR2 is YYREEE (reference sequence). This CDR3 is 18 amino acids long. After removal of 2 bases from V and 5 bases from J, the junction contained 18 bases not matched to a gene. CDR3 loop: CASSFASGLSFGLETQYF. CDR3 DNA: TGTGCCAGCAGCTTTGCTAGCGGACTATCTTTCGGTCTGGAGACCCAGTACTTC.

The CDR3 nucleotides read TGTGCCAGCAGTGAAGGGCTAAGGCGGGAGCAGTTCTTC. This codes for CASSEGLRREQFF. V usage is TRBV6-1 and J usage is TRBJ2-1; D gene unclear. Per germline, CDR1 MNHNS and CDR2 SASEGT. This CDR3 is built from 13 residues. V was clipped by 1 base and J by 10 bases, with 11 bases between them.

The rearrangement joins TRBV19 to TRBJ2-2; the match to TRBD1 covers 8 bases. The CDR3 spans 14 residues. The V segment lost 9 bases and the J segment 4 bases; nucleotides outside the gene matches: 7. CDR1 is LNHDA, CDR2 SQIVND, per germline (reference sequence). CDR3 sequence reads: CASRQGASTGELFF. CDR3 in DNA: TGTGCCAGCCGTCAGGGGGCGAGCACCGGGGAGCTGTTTTTT.

CDR3 residues: CATSRVTGELFF. In DNA form, the CDR3 reads TGTGCCACCAGCCGTGTCACCGGGGAGCTGTTTTTT. The chain links TRBV15 to TRBJ2-2; no clear D gene. The V end lost 5 bases, the J end lost 4 bases, and 5 bases lay between the germline ends. Per germline, CDR1 LNHNV and CDR2 YYDKDF (reference sequence). This CDR3 contains 12 residues. The full variable domain, completed using reference TRBV15 and TRBJ2-2, is DAMVIQNPRYQVTQFGKPVTLSCSQTLNHNVMYWYQQKSSQAPKLLFHYYDKDFNNEADTPDNFQSRRPNTSFCFLDIRSPGLGDTAMYLCATSRVTGELFFGEGSRLTVL.

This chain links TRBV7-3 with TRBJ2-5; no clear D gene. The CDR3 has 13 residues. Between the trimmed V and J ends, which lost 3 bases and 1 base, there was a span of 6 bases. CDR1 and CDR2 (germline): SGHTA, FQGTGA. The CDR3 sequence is CASSFSSQETQYF. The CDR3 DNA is TGTGCCAGCAGCTTTTCCAGCCAAGAGACCCAGTACTTC. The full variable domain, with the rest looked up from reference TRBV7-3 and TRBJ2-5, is GAGVSQTPSNKVTEKGKYVELRCDPISGHTALYWYRQSLGQGPEFLIYFQGTGAADDSGLPNDRFFAVRPEGSVSTLKIQRTERGDSAVYLCASSFSSQETQYFGPGTRLLVL.

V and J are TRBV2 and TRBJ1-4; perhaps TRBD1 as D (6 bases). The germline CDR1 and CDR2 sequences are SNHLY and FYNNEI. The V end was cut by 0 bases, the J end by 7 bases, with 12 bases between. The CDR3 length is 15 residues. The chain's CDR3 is CASSEALSRGEKLFF. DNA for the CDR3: TGTGCCAGCAGTGAAGCGCTCAGCAGGGGTGAAAAACTGTTTTTT.

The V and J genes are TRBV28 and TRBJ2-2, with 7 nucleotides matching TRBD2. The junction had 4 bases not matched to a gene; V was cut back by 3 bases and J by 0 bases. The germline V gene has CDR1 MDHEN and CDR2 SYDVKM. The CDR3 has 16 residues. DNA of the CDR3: TGTGCCAGCAGTTTTGCGGGAGCGCCGAACACCGGGGAGCTGTTTTTT. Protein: CASSFAGAPNTGELFF.

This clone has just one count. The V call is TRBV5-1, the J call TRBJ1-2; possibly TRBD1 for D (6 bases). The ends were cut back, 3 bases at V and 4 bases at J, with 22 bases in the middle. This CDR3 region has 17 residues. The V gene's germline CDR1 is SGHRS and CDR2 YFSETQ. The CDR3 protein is CASSSDATSGEGYGYTF. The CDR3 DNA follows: TGCGCCAGCAGCTCCGACGCAACCTCAGGGGAGGGCTATGGCTACACCTTC.